A selection of T cell receptor beta chains follows, all from one sample in a study of early T cells in non-severe SARS-CoV-2 infection. TCRdb independently ran MiXCR on the 5' RACE reads; one entry per CDR3 protein. Of 55,000 to 70,000 distinct CDR3 sequences listed, roughly a tenth are singletons. The specimen was whole blood. The source of these receptors is an adult who was a healthcare worker with PCR-confirmed SARS-CoV-2 infection or an uninfected control (not recorded which). Both conserved end residues are trimmed from each CDR3.

>TRBV16|TRBJ2-4
ASSQGHPGAKNIQY
>TRBV27|TRBJ2-1
ASSRGTTRIMEQF
>TRBV7-9|TRBJ1-2
ASSLEQGFWGYT
>TRBV19|TRBJ2-2
ASSMGTTGELF
>TRBV7-9|TRBJ1-1
ASSFARGAGDTEAF
>TRBV12-2|TRBJ2-1
ASRPREGRHNEQF
>TRBV7-2|TRBJ2-3
ASSPDWTSGRNTQY
>TRBV13|TRBJ2-3
ASSRAGPYTDTQY
>TRBV10-3|TRBJ2-7
AISNRPSSYEQY
>TRBV9|TRBJ2-7
ASSPEISLEQY
>TRBV3-1|TRBJ2-3
ASSHTGTGKDTQY
>TRBV6-5|TRBJ2-7
ASSYSFQNYEQY
>TRBV7-6|TRBJ2-1
ASSSRRGTGSDEQF
>TRBV10-3|TRBJ2-7
ATGGTGSTAQY
>TRBV28|TRBJ1-5
ASSLSLARQPQH
>TRBV4-1|TRBJ2-2
ASSQGAGVTGELF
>TRBV5-1|TRBJ1-2
ASGSRTGERGYT
>TRBV7-2|TRBJ2-3
ASSYSGSTDTQY